Listed below are T cell receptor beta chains from one sample, sequenced in a study of blood T cell repertoires in COVID-19. Repertoires were generated with immunoSEQ multiplex PCR, while TCRdb's copy carries only in-frame clones and drops some. The repertoire holds 45,000 to 55,000 clones, 84% seen once, with less than 4.5% in the top ten. The sequenced sample was peripheral blood. The source of these receptors is a man over 45 with active COVID-19. CDR3s include the opening cysteine and the closing phenylalanine or tryptophan. The order of the fields is V gene, D gene, clone size, J gene, CDR3 DNA, CDR3 protein. A D gene is named only where the DNA matches it firmly. Clone sizes are given selectively: once, few, many, or a class where the clone is expanded.

TRBV3-1/TRBV3-2	TRBD1	NA	TRBJ1-2	TGTGCCAGCAGCTCCCAATTTGGGACAGGGGCAAATGGCTACACCTTC	CASSSQFGTGANGYTF
TRBV7-8	TRBD1	NA	TRBJ1-4	TGTGCCAGCAGCTTAGAGCTCCCAGGGGGCAATGAAAAACTGTTTTTT	CASSLELPGGNEKLFF
TRBV5-4	NA	few	TRBJ2-7	TGTGCCAGCAGCTTGGGGGCCATCTACGAGCAGTACTTC	CASSLGAIYEQYF
TRBV24-1	TRBD1	NA	TRBJ1-5	TGTGCCACCAAATTGGGACAGGGGCCTTCGATGCGACAGCCCCAGCATTTT	CATKLGQGPSMRQPQHF
TRBV7-9	NA	NA	TRBJ2-7	TGTGCCAGCAGCCCCCAGGACGAGCAGTACTTC	CASSPQDEQYF
TRBV3-1/TRBV3-2	TRBD2	once	TRBJ2-3	TGTGCCAGCAGCCAAGTCCGACCGGGACTAAGCACAGATACGCAGTATTTT	CASSQVRPGLSTDTQYF
TRBV6-1	TRBD1	NA	TRBJ1-5	TGTGCCAGCAGTGAATCCGAGGGGACAGGCAATCAGCCCCAGCATTTT	CASSESEGTGNQPQHF
TRBV18	NA	NA	TRBJ1-1	TGTGCCAGCTCCTCGTACACCCAGGGTAACACTGAAGCTTTCTTT	CASSSYTQGNTEAFF
TRBV28	NA	NA	TRBJ1-1	TGTGCCAGCATCCCAGGGCAGGGGACTGAAGCTTTCTTT	CASIPGQGTEAFF
TRBV10-3	TRBD1	NA	TRBJ2-7	TGTGCCATCAGTGATCCCGGGACAGCGGCCTACGAGCAGTACTTC	CAISDPGTAAYEQYF
TRBV6-5	TRBD1	once	TRBJ1-2	TGTGCCAGCAGTTACTCGACAGGGCATGGCTACACCTTC	CASSYSTGHGYTF
TRBV4-2	NA	NA	TRBJ1-1	TGTGCCAGCACCCCATCACAGGGTACCACTGAAGCTTTCTTT	CASTPSQGTTEAFF
TRBV18	TRBD1	NA	TRBJ2-5	TGTGCCAGCTCACCTGGGACAGCAGAGACCCAGTACTTC	CASSPGTAETQYF
TRBV15	TRBD1	NA	TRBJ2-3	TGTGCCACCAGCAGAGTCCTAGGACAGGGGAATCGTGCAGATACGCAGTATTTT	CATSRVLGQGNRADTQYF
TRBV19	TRBD1	NA	TRBJ1-5	TGTGCCAGTAGTATATGGAGGACAGGCCCGCAGCCCCAGCATTTT	CASSIWRTGPQPQHF
TRBV5-1	NA	once	TRBJ2-5	TGCGCCAGCAGCTCGGGGTCAATGCTTCGAGAGACCCAGTACTTC	CASSSGSMLRETQYF
TRBV2	NA	NA	TRBJ1-2	TGTGCCAGCAGCAACCAAGGGGGGGCGGATGGCTACACCTTC	CASSNQGGADGYTF
TRBV6-1	NA	NA	TRBJ1-4	TGTGCCAGCAGTGATGTCCCGACAGAACGTAATGAAAAACTGTTTTTT	CASSDVPTERNEKLFF
TRBV12-5	NA	NA	TRBJ2-7	TGTGCTAGTGCTGGAGGGAATGGAAACGAGCAGTACTTC	CASAGGNGNEQYF
TRBV6-2/TRBV6-3	TRBD1	NA	TRBJ2-1	TGTGCCAGCAGTTACGGGACAGGAAAGTTCTTC	CASSYGTGKFF
TRBV10-3	NA	NA	TRBJ2-1	TGTGCCATCCTCGAGGACACCTACAATGAGCAGTTCTTC	CAILEDTYNEQFF
TRBV19	NA	NA	TRBJ1-5	TGTGCCAGTAGTATAGATCCCTATCAGCCCCAGCATTTT	CASSIDPYQPQHF
TRBV5-1	NA	NA	TRBJ1-2	TGCGCCAGCAGCTTGGGAGGACAGAACTATGGCTACACCTTC	CASSLGGQNYGYTF
TRBV7-8	NA	NA	TRBJ1-6	TGTGCCAGCAGCTTAGTCAGTGGAGGGACGGTCGAATCACCCCTCCACTTT	CASSLVSGGTVESPLHF
TRBV7-2	TRBD2	NA	TRBJ2-7	TGTGCCAGCAGCCGGGGGGGCGCGGGGGCCTTCTCCTACGAGCAGTACTTC	CASSRGGAGAFSYEQYF
TRBV11-2	NA	NA	TRBJ1-1	TGTGCCAGCAGCTACCCAATGGGACACTGGAGTACTGAAGCTTTCTTT	CASSYPMGHWSTEAFF
TRBV5-6	TRBD1	once	TRBJ1-5	TGTGCCAGCAGTAACAGGGGAAGCAATCAGCCCCAGCATTTT	CASSNRGSNQPQHF